A selection of T cell receptor beta chains follows, all from one sample in a study of cytomegalovirus exposure and HLA in healthy donors. Using immunoSEQ multiplex PCR, the repertoire was profiled, and TCRdb retains in-frame clones only, with some absent. The data show approximately 130,000 clones, 75% to 85% seen once. Sequencing was carried out using PBMCs. These receptors all stem from a woman in her 40s in good health and CMV-seronegative. Both conserved end residues are part of each CDR3. D genes are given only for firm matches. Clone size is given for some rows only: seen once, a few or many times, or a class if the clone is expanded.

d_call cdr3_length clone_size j_call v_call cdr3_aa cdr3_nt
. 14 few TRBJ1-1 TRBV9 CASSTTGLNTEAFF TGTGCCAGCAGTACAACAGGGTTGAACACTGAAGCTTTCTTT
TRBD2 14 . TRBJ2-7 TRBV6-5 CASSYWRGDYEQYF TGTGCCAGCAGTTATTGGCGGGGGGACTACGAGCAGTACTTC
. 14 . TRBJ2-1 TRBV5-1 CASTGGPSYNEQFF TGCGCCAGCACCGGGGGGCCCTCCTACAATGAGCAGTTCTTC
. 19 . TRBJ1-2 TRBV7-2 CASSLKPHKSGDPNYGYTF TGTGCCAGCAGCCTAAAACCCCACAAATCAGGGGACCCTAACTATGGCTACACCTTC
. 13 . TRBJ2-1 TRBV19 CASMDGTKDEQFF TGTGCCAGTATGGATGGGACAAAGGATGAGCAGTTCTTC
TRBD2 16 few TRBJ2-5 TRBV2 CASSPRLAGMGETQYF TGTGCCAGCAGCCCAAGACTAGCGGGGATGGGAGAGACCCAGTACTTC
. 16 . TRBJ2-1 TRBV2 CASSEYGQGGYNEQFF TGTGCCAGCAGTGAATATGGGCAGGGTGGCTACAATGAGCAGTTCTTC
. 16 . TRBJ1-3 TRBV6-5 CASSYSFLTFGNTIYF TGTGCCAGCAGTTACTCGTTCCTTACATTTGGAAACACCATATATTTT
. 11 . TRBJ2-5 TRBV7-9 CASSLDQDQYF TGTGCCAGCAGCTTAGATCAGGACCAGTACTTC
. 13 . TRBJ2-7 TRBV6-1 CASSPHRNYEQYF TGTGCCAGCAGTCCCCACAGGAACTACGAGCAGTACTTC
. 13 . TRBJ1-6 TRBV18 CASSPVADSPLHF TGTGCCAGCTCACCAGTGGCGGATTCACCCCTCCACTTT
. 12 once TRBJ1-1 TRBV29-1 CSAPEGGTEAFF TGCAGCGCTCCCGAAGGGGGTACTGAAGCTTTCTTT
. 13 . TRBJ2-1 TRBV15 CATSTGIYNEQFF TGTGCCACCTCAACAGGCATCTACAATGAGCAGTTCTTC
TRBD1 13 . TRBJ1-2 TRBV19 CASYRDSLYGYTF TGTGCCAGCTACCGGGACAGCCTCTATGGCTACACCTTC
TRBD1 15 once TRBJ1-1 TRBV5-4 CASSLGGTVNTEAFF TGTGCCAGCAGCTTGGGGGGGACAGTGAACACTGAAGCTTTCTTT
. 13 few TRBJ2-3 TRBV7-9 CASSSIEDYTQYF TGTGCCAGCAGCAGCATAGAGGATTATACGCAGTATTTT
TRBD1 13 . TRBJ2-5 TRBV27 CASSSDRRETQYF TGTGCCAGCAGTTCGGACAGGCGAGAGACCCAGTACTTC
. 14 . TRBJ1-6 TRBV28 CASSLGRWDSPLHF TGTGCCAGCAGTTTAGGGAGGTGGGATTCACCCCTCCACTTT
TRBD2 14 . TRBJ2-7 TRBV29-1 CSEAGPSRSYEQYF TGCAGCGAAGCGGGGCCATCTCGCTCCTACGAGCAGTACTTC
TRBD2 15 . TRBJ2-1 TRBV2 CASSEGGGSYNEQFF TGTGCCAGCAGTGAGGGGGGGGGATCCTACAATGAGCAGTTCTTC
. 13 . TRBJ1-2 TRBV9 CASSVEQGYGYTF TGTGCCAGCAGCGTAGAACAGGGTTATGGCTACACCTTC
. 15 . TRBJ1-5 TRBV27 CASSSDRDYNQPQHF TGTGCCAGCAGTTCGGACAGAGATTACAATCAGCCCCAGCATTTT
TRBD1 18 . TRBJ1-1 TRBV4-1 CASSQDGANRGLDTEAFF TGCGCCAGCAGCCAAGACGGGGCTAACAGGGGATTGGACACTGAAGCTTTCTTT
. 11 . TRBJ2-3 TRBV7-2 CASSISDTQYF TGTGCCAGCAGTATTTCGGATACGCAGTATTTT
TRBD2 14 . TRBJ2-3 TRBV9 CAGGPSGDADTQYF TGTGCCGGGGGACCCAGCGGGGACGCAGATACGCAGTATTTT
. 11 once TRBJ1-1 TRBV6-1 CASSEGSEAFF TGTGCCAGCAGTGAAGGCAGTGAAGCTTTCTTT
. 15 . TRBJ1-2 TRBV10-3 CAIKFAQQGTYGYTF TGTGCCATCAAATTCGCCCAACAGGGAACTTATGGCTACACCTTC
. 15 . TRBJ2-7 TRBV6-5 CASRDPDRGVYEQYF TGTGCCAGCAGGGACCCGGACAGAGGCGTTTACGAGCAGTACTTC
TRBD1 13 . TRBJ1-3 TRBV6-1 CASSARGGQGSYF TGTGCCAGCAGTGCGAGAGGCGGACAGGGATCTTATTTT
. 16 . TRBJ1-2 TRBV2 CASSETGAGASYGYTF TGTGCCAGCAGTGAAACTGGGGCAGGAGCCTCCTATGGCTACACCTTC
TRBD1 16 . TRBJ1-2 TRBV5-6 CASSFFDRATNYGYTF TGTGCCAGCAGCTTCTTCGACAGGGCTACTAACTATGGCTACACCTTC
. 13 . TRBJ1-2 TRBV5-6 CASSLPGNYGYTF TGTGCCAGCAGCTTGCCAGGGAACTATGGCTACACCTTC
TRBD2 18 . TRBJ2-1 TRBV9 CASSVGGRGKGSYNEQFF TGTGCCAGCAGCGTAGGCGGGAGGGGCAAGGGCTCCTACAATGAGCAGTTCTTC
. 15 . TRBJ2-7 TRBV7-2 CASSLRAGETYEQYF TGTGCCAGCAGCTTACGGGCAGGGGAAACCTACGAGCAGTACTTC
. 15 . TRBJ1-5 TRBV6-4 CASSDSNKTIGPQHF TGTGCCAGCAGTGACTCGAACAAGACTATAGGGCCCCAGCATTTT
TRBD1 13 . TRBJ1-6 TRBV27 CASRTGNNSPLHF TGTGCCAGCAGGACAGGGAATAATTCACCCCTCCACTTT
. 17 . TRBJ1-5 TRBV4-1 CASSQVRGVRSNQPQHF TGCGCCAGCAGCCAAGTCCGCGGGGTACGAAGCAATCAGCCCCAGCATTTT
TRBD1 15 . TRBJ1-1 TRBV9 CASSVGGGRNTEAFF TGTGCCAGCAGCGTAGGAGGGGGCAGGAACACTGAAGCTTTCTTT
. 12 . TRBJ1-2 TRBV7-9 CASSLWSDGYTF TGTGCCAGCAGCCTATGGAGTGATGGCTACACCTTC
. 18 once TRBJ1-5 TRBV30 CAWSVKWGRTDSNQPQHF TGTGCCTGGAGTGTTAAGTGGGGAAGGACAGATAGCAATCAGCCCCAGCATTTT
TRBD2 14 . TRBJ2-4 TRBV27 CASSPGGVGNIQYF TGTGCCAGCAGCCCGGGAGGGGTCGGAAACATTCAGTACTTC
. 15 . TRBJ2-7 TRBV4-2 CASSQDLAHYYEQYF TGTGCCAGCAGCCAAGACCTCGCACACTACTACGAGCAGTACTTC
TRBD1 16 . TRBJ1-5 TRBV28 CASSAPGTGGSQPQHF TGTGCCAGCAGTGCACCAGGGACAGGGGGCTCGCAGCCCCAGCATTTT
. 13 . TRBJ2-1 TRBV6-5 CASSVRITGEQFF TGTGCCAGCAGCGTCCGAATAACGGGTGAGCAGTTCTTC
TRBD2 13 . TRBJ2-7 TRBV10-1 CASSQGLADEQYF TGCGCCAGCAGCCAAGGACTAGCCGACGAGCAGTACTTC
. 12 . TRBJ2-3 TRBV10-2 CASGPGADTQYF TGCGCCAGCGGCCCGGGGGCAGATACGCAGTATTTT
. 13 . TRBJ2-7 TRBV25-1 CASSEWSVYEQYF TGTGCCAGCAGTGAATGGTCAGTATACGAGCAGTACTTC
. 13 . TRBJ1-2 TRBV6-1 CASSEWGQDGYTF TGTGCCAGCAGTGAATGGGGGCAGGATGGCTACACCTTC
TRBD1 16 . TRBJ2-1 TRBV7-6 CASSLEGWTGAGEQFF TGTGCCAGCAGCTTAGAAGGATGGACAGGGGCCGGTGAGCAGTTCTTC
. 13 few TRBJ2-7 TRBV7-9 CASRNTGTYEQYF TGTGCCAGCAGAAACACAGGGACCTACGAGCAGTACTTC
. 14 . TRBJ1-6 TRBV7-9 CASSQRPGDSPLHF TGTGCCAGCTCCCAGAGGCCTGGTGATTCACCCCTCCACTTT
TRBD1 13 . TRBJ1-2 TRBV10-3 CAIRGQTNYGYTF TGTGCCATCAGGGGACAGACTAACTATGGCTACACCTTC
TRBD2 15 . TRBJ2-7 TRBV6-5 CASSAPSGGKYEQYF TGTGCCAGCAGTGCCCCTAGCGGGGGCAAATACGAGCAGTACTTT
. 16 few TRBJ1-2 TRBV15 CATSRRRREANYGYTF TGTGCCACCTCCAGAAGACGACGGGAAGCTAACTATGGCTACACCTTC
TRBD1 14 . TRBJ1-2 TRBV5-1 CASSPTGTGYGYTF TGCGCCAGCAGCCCGACCGGGACAGGATATGGCTACACCTTC
TRBD1 15 . TRBJ1-1 TRBV29-1 CSVPTGQGMNTEAFF TGCAGCGTGCCCACGGGACAGGGAATGAACACTGAAGCTTTCTTT
. 14 . TRBJ2-2 TRBV5-4 CASSFGQFTGELFF TGTGCCAGCAGCTTTGGGCAGTTCACCGGGGAGCTGTTTTTT
. 15 . TRBJ2-6 TRBV2 CASTRGSSGANVLTF TGTGCCAGCACTAGGGGCAGCTCTGGGGCCAACGTCCTGACTTTC